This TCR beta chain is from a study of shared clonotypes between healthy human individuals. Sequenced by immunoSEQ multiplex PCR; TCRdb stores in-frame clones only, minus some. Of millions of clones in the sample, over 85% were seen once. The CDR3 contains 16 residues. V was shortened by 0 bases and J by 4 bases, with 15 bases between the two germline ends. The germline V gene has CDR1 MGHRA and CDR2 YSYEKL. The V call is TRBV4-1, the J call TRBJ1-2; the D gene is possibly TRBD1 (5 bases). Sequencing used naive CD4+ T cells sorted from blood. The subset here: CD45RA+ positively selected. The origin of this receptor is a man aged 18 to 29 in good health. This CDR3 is CASSQDGTYPTYGYTF. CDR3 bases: TGCGCCAGCAGCCAAGACGGGACTTATCCTACCTATGGCTACACCTTC.